This is a list of T cell receptor beta chains from one sample in a study of blood T cell repertoires in COVID-19. Clones were sequenced by immunoSEQ multiplex PCR, and TCRdb holds only the in-frame ones, with some missing. Of roughly 88,000 clones in the sample, 80% were seen once. Source material: peripheral blood. Receptor source: a woman of 80 years or more with active or convalescent COVID-19. Both conserved end residues are trimmed from each CDR3. The D gene is left open where the match is weak. Expanded clones are given a class, and other clones once, few, many or no size at all.

J gene	D gene	clone size	V gene	CDR3 protein
TRBJ1-6	.	.	TRBV15	ATSREFYNSPLH
TRBJ2-3	TRBD1	.	TRBV7-2	ASSVTGTASTDTQY
TRBJ2-3	TRBD2	.	TRBV5-4	ASSFYGGEGRSNTQY
TRBJ1-1	.	.	TRBV29-1	SVPTGGRNIMNTEAF
TRBJ1-1	.	.	TRBV7-9	ASSLGRNTEAF
TRBJ2-2	TRBD2	.	TRBV19	ASSISGSTGELF
TRBJ2-1	TRBD2	.	TRBV7-2	ASSSMGLAALF
TRBJ1-3	TRBD1	many	TRBV5-6	ASSRDRVFNTIY
TRBJ1-2	.	.	TRBV25-1	ASSELARGYT
TRBJ2-3	TRBD2	once	TRBV7-3	ASRLAPADTQY
TRBJ2-7	TRBD1	.	TRBV11-2	ASSLTGGFPPSSYEQY
TRBJ1-1	TRBD1	few	TRBV7-9	ASSLRSRGSGSEAF
TRBJ2-2	.	medium-sized	TRBV19	ASRQGWGTGELF
TRBJ1-6	.	.	TRBV7-2	ASSLGRNSPLH
TRBJ1-4	TRBD1	.	TRBV3-1/TRBV3-2	ASSAGQGALGGEKLF
TRBJ1-5	TRBD1	.	TRBV7-2	ASSLRGQINQPQH
TRBJ1-2	TRBD1	once	TRBV4-2	ASSLIGGADGYT
TRBJ1-2	.	once	TRBV10-2	ASSEATRGYGYT
TRBJ1-2	TRBD1	.	TRBV7-9	ASSLARDRDYGYT
TRBJ1-1	.	.	TRBV9	ASSGQNTEAF
TRBJ2-5	TRBD2	.	TRBV2	ASNSGDLIETQY
TRBJ2-7	.	.	TRBV30	AWSPKDYPREQY
TRBJ2-7	.	.	TRBV7-9	ASSTPEGAKYEQY
TRBJ1-2	.	.	TRBV3-1/TRBV3-2	ASSRAYTGIDGYT
TRBJ1-4	.	.	TRBV9	ASSVERANEKLF
TRBJ1-1	TRBD1	.	TRBV12-3/TRBV12-4	ASRPGQGGGAF
TRBJ1-5	.	.	TRBV28	ASITYSNQPQH
TRBJ2-4	TRBD2	.	TRBV19	ASSTSRLAGGRGLNIQY
TRBJ2-2	.	.	TRBV18	ASSPPISRDTGELF
TRBJ2-5	TRBD1	.	TRBV18	ASSPTGKETQY
TRBJ1-2	.	.	TRBV5-4	ASTIGGDYGYT
TRBJ2-1	TRBD2	.	TRBV7-2	ASSRQLAGTSYNEQF
TRBJ2-2	TRBD1	.	TRBV7-3	ASSKGQEAGELF